This entry lists 27 T cell receptor beta chains sequenced from one sample in a study of radiotherapy plus CTLA-4 blockade in lung cancer. Assay: immunoSEQ multiplex PCR; the TCRdb copy retains only in-frame clones and omits some. The sample consists of about 45,000 clones, roughly 60% of them appearing once. The sample was peripheral blood, taken from a patient treated with radiotherapy plus ipilimumab. Every receptor here comes from a human donor with non-small cell lung cancer who had a partial response to radiotherapy plus ipilimumab.

The chain couples TRBV7-8 to TRBJ2-7, with 11 bases fitting TRBD1. This CDR3 has 13 residues. Germline lookup yields CDR1 SGHVS and CDR2 FQNEAQ. V lost 7 bases to trimming and J lost 6 bases; unmatched junction nucleotides: 5. This CDR3 is CASTGQGASEQYF. The CDR3 DNA is TGTGCCAGCACCGGACAGGGGGCCTCCGAGCAGTACTTC.

The chain employs TRBV6-1 and TRBJ1-5, with 11 bases lining up with TRBD1. The CDR3 runs 14 residues. V was clipped by 7 bases and J by 7 bases; unmatched bases: 6. Germline V CDR1 and CDR2: MNHNS, SASEGT. This CDR3 reads CASTGTGGMQPQHF. The CDR3 region has the DNA TGTGCCAGCACCGGGACAGGGGGGATGCAGCCCCAGCATTTT.

V usage is TRBV5-1 and J usage is TRBJ2-5, with a tentative D call TRBD1 (6 bases). The CDR3 length is 16 residues. CDR1 and CDR2 from the germline V gene are SGHRS and YFSETQ. Between the trimmed V and J ends, which lost 4 bases and 4 bases, there was a span of 20 bases. The CDR3 DNA reads TGCGCCAGCAGCATCCAGTCTCAGGGGATGCGAGAGACCCAGTACTTC. This gives the protein CASSIQSQGMRETQYF.

The rearrangement joins TRBV10-3 to TRBJ2-1, with D possibly being TRBD2 (7 bases). This CDR3 contains 17 residues. Between the trimmed V and J ends, which lost 2 bases and 4 bases, there was a span of 18 bases. Germline CDR1 is ENHRY and CDR2 is SYGVKD. The CDR3 DNA follows: TGTGCCATCAGTGAGAGTGGAGCGGGACAACCTTACAATGAGCAGTTCTTC. Protein sequence: CAISESGAGQPYNEQFF.

This sequence joins TRBV7-9 and TRBJ2-7; a possible D gene is TRBD2 (5 bases). Per germline, CDR1 SEHNR and CDR2 FQNEAQ (reference sequence). CDR3 length: 14 amino acids. V was cut by 4 bases and J by 1 base, with 11 bases left in between. CDR3 coding DNA: TGTGCCAGCAGCTCACCTGGAGGATCCTACGAGCAGTACTTC. This encodes CASSSPGGSYEQYF.

The chain combines TRBV4-2 with TRBJ2-7; TRBD2 is a possible D gene (5 bases). Trimming removed 8 bases at V and 0 bases at J, with 14 bases between. The CDR3 covers 14 residues. In germline, CDR1 is LGHNA, CDR2 YNFKEQ. The CDR3, as DNA: TGTGCCAGCGCCCCCGGGGTTAGCTCCTACGAGCAGTACTTC. Protein: CASAPGVSSYEQYF.

CDR3 bases: TGTGCCAGTAGTATAGATCTCCACCCGAGAGCTGAGCAGTACTTC. It translates to CASSIDLHPRAEQYF. The rearrangement joins TRBV19 to TRBJ2-7; D is unclear. CDR1 and CDR2 (germline): LNHDA, SQIVND (reference sequence). The CDR3 extends over 15 amino acids. V was cut by 0 bases and J by 7 bases, with 16 bases left in between.

The J gene is TRBJ2-3, the V gene TRBV19, with TRBD2 matching over 7 bases. Germline V CDR1 and CDR2: LNHDA, SQIVND (reference sequence). This CDR3 comprises 13 residues. V trimming: 6 bases; J trimming: 4 bases; junction bases outside the gene matches: 4. CDR3 nucleotide sequence: TGTGCCAGTAGCCTAGGGAGGGCAGATACGCAGTATTTT. Translating gives CASSLGRADTQYF.

The chain recombines TRBV11-2 with TRBJ2-3; tentative D call: TRBD1 (6 bases). The CDR3 runs 16 residues. Trimming left V 2 bases short and J 6 bases short, with 18 bases between. Germline values: CDR1 SGHAT, CDR2 FQNNGV. The CDR3 DNA reads as TGTGCCAGCAGCTTATTGGTAAAGGGGGAAGTGGATACGCAGTATTTT. Protein sequence: CASSLLVKGEVDTQYF.

This chain uses TRBV15 with TRBJ2-3; 10 bases are a match to TRBD1. CDR1 and CDR2 from the germline V gene are LNHNV and YYDKDF (reference sequence). V gave up 0 bases and J gave up 3 bases; unmatched junction bases: 6. The CDR3 consists of 17 residues. The CDR3 DNA sequence: TGTGCCACCAGCAGAGAAGGGGGGACAGGGGTGACAGATACGCAGTATTTT. Its translation: CATSREGGTGVTDTQYF.

The sample holds one count of this clone. The genes are TRBV30 and TRBJ1-2; the D gene is possibly TRBD1 (6 bases). Trimming cost V 1 base and J 6 bases, with 12 bases left between them. Germline values: CDR1 GTSNPN, CDR2 SVGIG (reference sequence). The CDR3 loop spans 13 amino acids. The CDR3 spells CAWSATGYNGYTF. In DNA form, the CDR3 reads TGTGCCTGGAGTGCCACAGGGTATAATGGCTACACCTTC.

V usage is TRBV6-6 and J usage is TRBJ1-2; D may be TRBD1 (5 bases). This CDR3 has 15 amino acids. The V end was cut by 5 bases, the J end by 6 bases, with 19 bases between. Germline CDR1 is MNHNY and CDR2 is SVGAGI (reference sequence). This CDR3 is CASSPDWTNYNGYTF. Written as DNA, the CDR3 is TGTGCCAGCAGTCCCGACTGGACAAACTATAATGGCTACACCTTC.

The chain joins TRBV10-1 to TRBJ2-1; 9 bases align to TRBD1. J gave up 5 bases and V 2 bases, and 1 base lay outside the gene matches. Germline V gene data show CDR1 as WNHNN and CDR2 as SYGVQD (reference sequence). The CDR3 covers 14 residues. The CDR3 protein is CASSEGQGHNEQFF. In DNA, the CDR3 is TGCGCCAGCAGTGAGGGACAGGGGCACAATGAGCAGTTCTTC.

This clone was observed a few times. V is TRBV4-2 and J is TRBJ1-2; 7 bases agree with TRBD1. There are 13 residues in the CDR3. V shed 5 bases, J shed 8 bases, and the junction held 8 bases outside the gene matches. Germline-derived CDR1 and CDR2 are LGHNA and YNFKEQ. CDR3 in DNA: TGTGCCAGCAGCTCAGGGGGACGGGTAGGCTACACCTTC. Translated, it gives CASSSGGRVGYTF.

The chain couples TRBV5-1 to TRBJ1-4; D is ambiguous. The V and J ends lost 4 bases and 8 bases respectively, with 6 bases between them. Germline CDR1 reads SGHRS; CDR2 reads YFSETQ. The CDR3 contains 11 residues. The CDR3 here is CASSGGEKLFF. Written as DNA, the CDR3 is TGCGCCAGCAGCGGAGGAGAAAAACTGTTTTTT.

The CDR3 loop reads CASTREGYTEAFF. CDR3 sequence (DNA): TGTGCCAGCACCCGAGAGGGATACACTGAAGCTTTCTTT. The chain carries TRBV6-6 and TRBJ1-1; the D is unclear. Trimming took 7 bases from V and 3 from J, leaving 12 bases between them. The CDR3 spans 13 residues. CDR1 is MNHNY and CDR2 is SVGAGI in the germline V gene (reference sequence).

The J gene is TRBJ2-1, the V gene TRBV11-2; the D is unclear. This CDR3 contains 12 residues. Germline values: CDR1 SGHAT, CDR2 FQNNGV. The germline V and J ends were trimmed by 6 bases and 4 bases, with 7 bases remaining between them. In DNA form, the CDR3 reads TGTGCCAGCAGTCCTTTGTACAATGAGCAGTTCTTC. As protein: CASSPLYNEQFF. The full variable domain, its missing parts supplied by reference TRBV11-2 and TRBJ2-1, is EAGVAQSPRYKIIEKRQSVAFWCNPISGHATLYWYQQILGQGPKLLIQFQNNGVVDDSQLPKDRFSAERLKGVDSTLKIQPAKLEDSAVYLCASSPLYNEQFFGPGTRLTVL.

This chain uses TRBV7-9 with TRBJ2-7; a weak D match, TRBD2 (5 bases). Trimming took 5 bases from V and 6 from J, leaving 14 bases between them. The CDR3 length is 13 residues. Germline V gives CDR1 SEHNR, CDR2 FQNEAQ (reference sequence). In DNA form, the CDR3 reads TGTGCCAGCAGCCCAAGACGGGAAGGCGAGCAGTACTTC. Translating gives CASSPRREGEQYF.

There are a few counts of this clone. The CDR3 spells CASSEAGDSEQFF. Written as DNA, the CDR3 is TGCGCCAGCAGTGAAGCGGGAGACAGTGAGCAGTTCTTC. This chain joins TRBV10-1 and TRBJ2-1, with TRBD2 matching over 8 bases. There are 13 residues in the CDR3. The V gene's germline CDR1 is WNHNN and CDR2 SYGVQD (reference sequence). Germline trimming cut 3 bases from V and 9 bases from J; bases unmatched to any gene: 4.

V usage is TRBV25-1 and J usage is TRBJ1-2; the match to TRBD1 covers 10 bases. CDR1 is MGHDK, CDR2 SYGVNS, per germline. This CDR3 is built from 14 residues. The J segment lost 8 bases and the V segment lost 6 bases, leaving 9 bases of the junction unmatched. CDR3 amino acids: CASRTGTGVGGYTF. CDR3 in DNA: TGTGCCAGCAGAACCGGGACAGGGGTTGGGGGCTACACCTTC.

This rearrangement joins TRBV7-8 to TRBJ1-2; 10 bases fit TRBD1. The germline CDR1 and CDR2 sequences are SGHVS and FQNEAQ. The V segment lost 1 base and the J segment 4 bases; nucleotides outside the gene matches: 9. This CDR3 contains 17 residues. The CDR3 is CASSLGRQGAIGYGYTF. The DNA of the CDR3 is TGTGCCAGCAGCTTAGGGAGACAGGGGGCGATAGGCTATGGCTACACCTTC. The full variable domain, completed using reference TRBV7-8 and TRBJ1-2, is GAGVSQSPRYKVAKRGQDVALRCDPISGHVSLFWYQQALGQGPEFLTYFQNEAQLDKSGLPSDRFFAERPEGSVSTLKIQRTQQEDSAVYLCASSLGRQGAIGYGYTFGSGTRLTVV.

This clone was detected a few times. The rearrangement links TRBV20-1 to TRBJ2-5; D is undetermined. CDR3 size: 11 residues. Germline V lookup: CDR1 DFQATT, CDR2 SNEGSKA (reference sequence). With 4 bases removed from V and 4 bases from J, the gap between germline ends came to 7 bases. CDR3 nucleotides: TGCAGTGCTACCGGTCCAGAGACCCAGTACTTC. Protein sequence: CSATGPETQYF.

V is TRBV9 and J is TRBJ1-2; maybe TRBD1 (5 bases). The length of the CDR3 is 12 residues. The V and J ends lost 7 bases and 9 bases respectively, with 16 bases between them. CDR1 and CDR2 from the germline V gene are SGDLS and YYNGEE. CDR3 coding DNA: TGTGCCAGCTCACGGACACCGGGTCGCTACACCTTC. This encodes CASSRTPGRYTF.

The CDR3 nucleotides read TGTGCCAGCAGTGAGACAGGGACCACCTACGAGCAGTACTTC. It yields the protein CASSETGTTYEQYF. The chain carries TRBV2 and TRBJ2-7, with 7 nucleotides matching TRBD1. The CDR3 is 14 residues long. V shed 3 bases and J 2 bases; nucleotides not matched to a gene: 4. From germline, CDR1 is SNHLY and CDR2 FYNNEI.

The chain joins TRBV18 to TRBJ1-1; 7 nucleotides match TRBD1. J gave up 2 bases and V 3 bases, and 9 bases lay outside the gene matches. Germline V lookup: CDR1 KGHSH, CDR2 LQKENI. The CDR3 loop spans 16 amino acids. CDR3 sequence reads: CASSPSQGSGNTEAFF. The CDR3 nucleotides read TGTGCCAGCTCACCTTCACAGGGGTCGGGAAACACTGAAGCTTTCTTT.

This clone has just one count. The rearrangement links TRBV30 to TRBJ2-7; D remains unclear. The germline V and J ends were trimmed by 3 bases and 0 bases, with 12 bases remaining between them. Per germline, CDR1 GTSNPN and CDR2 SVGIG (reference sequence). The CDR3 is 14 residues long. This CDR3 reads CAWRLKHSSYEQYF. For the CDR3, the DNA is TGTGCCTGGAGGCTTAAGCACAGCTCCTACGAGCAGTACTTC.

The chain uses TRBV25-1 and TRBJ2-2; D perhaps matches TRBD2 (6 bases). Germline CDR1 MGHDK, CDR2 SYGVNS. Trimming removed 6 bases from V and 2 bases from J, with 19 bases in between. This CDR3 contains 17 residues. The CDR3 here is CASREPSSAGNTGELFF. For the CDR3, the DNA is TGTGCCAGCAGAGAACCTTCTAGCGCGGGAAACACCGGGGAGCTGTTTTTT.